This passage covers 17 T cell receptor beta chains from one sample sequenced in a study of OX40 agonist ivuxolimab in advanced cancers. Here immunoSEQ multiplex PCR was the method, and the copy in TCRdb shows in-frame clones only, minus some. Of tens of thousands of clones in the sample, roughly 89% are singletons; the top ten hold approximately 26%. Sequences were derived from CD4+ or CD8+ T cells sorted from blood, sampled in a trial of the OX40 agonist ivuxolimab. These receptors came from an adult with an advanced solid tumor such as melanoma, head and neck, liver or kidney cancer.

The chain has TRBV9 and TRBJ2-3; 9 positions match TRBD2. Germline CDR1 reads SGDLS; CDR2 reads YYNGEE. The CDR3 is 17 residues long. J gave up 2 bases and V 4 bases, and 11 bases lay outside the gene matches. The CDR3 region is CASSPGGAGGYTDTQYF. The CDR3 bases are TGTGCCAGCAGCCCCGGGGGAGCGGGGGGCTACACAGATACGCAGTATTTT.

This rearrangement joins TRBV2 to TRBJ2-7, with D possibly matching TRBD2 (6 bases). Germline assignment: CDR1 SNHLY and CDR2 FYNNEI. This CDR3 contains 14 residues. V was trimmed by 4 bases and J by 2 bases, leaving 12 bases between them. The CDR3 DNA is TGTGCCAGCAGTGTTCGGGACTTTGCCTACGAGCAGTACTTC. It translates to CASSVRDFAYEQYF. Looking up the rest from reference TRBV2 and TRBJ2-7 gives the full variable domain: EPEVTQTPSHQVTQMGQEVILRCVPISNHLYFYWYRQILGQKVEFLVSFYNNEISEKSEIFDDQFSVERPDGSNFTLKIRSTKLEDSAMYFCASSVRDFAYEQYFGPGTRLTVT.

This clone has a single count. This sequence joins TRBV7-8 and TRBJ2-3, with D hard to call. This CDR3 has 15 amino acids. V lost 2 bases, J lost 0 bases, and 9 bases lay in between. The V gene's germline CDR1 is SGHVS and CDR2 FQNEAQ. The CDR3 is CASSLYVRSTDTQYF. The CDR3 DNA sequence: TGTGCCAGCAGCTTATATGTCCGTAGCACAGATACGCAGTATTTT.

The V call is TRBV7-6, the J call TRBJ2-7, with 8 bases fitting TRBD2. CDR1 SGHVS and CDR2 FNYEAQ come from the germline V gene. This CDR3 has 15 amino acids. The J segment lost 2 bases and the V segment lost 6 bases, leaving 9 bases of the junction unmatched. The CDR3 region is CASSQNAGGAYEQYF. The CDR3 bases are TGTGCCAGCAGTCAAAACGCGGGGGGAGCCTACGAGCAGTACTTC.

The chain carries TRBV28 and TRBJ2-1; no definite D call. CDR3 size: 16 residues. Trimming cost V 1 base and J 0 bases, with 10 bases left between them. Germline CDR1 MDHEN, CDR2 SYDVKM. DNA for the CDR3: TGTGCCAGCAGTTTATCAGCGTTGAGCTCCTACAATGAGCAGTTCTTC. This encodes CASSLSALSSYNEQFF.

The chain joins TRBV7-6 to TRBJ2-7; the D gene is possibly TRBD2 (6 bases). The V end lost 7 bases, the J end lost 0 bases, and 13 bases lay between the germline ends. The CDR3 is made up of 14 amino acids. The germline V gene encodes CDR1 SGHVS and CDR2 FNYEAQ. CDR3 loop: CASTWGDSSYEQYF. The CDR3, as DNA: TGTGCCAGCACCTGGGGGGACTCCTCCTACGAGCAGTACTTC. Filled out from reference TRBV7-6 and TRBJ2-7, the complete variable domain reads GAGVSQSPRYKVTKRGQDVALRCDPISGHVSLYWYRQALGQGPEFLTYFNYEAQQDKSGLPNDRFSAERPEGSISTLTIQRTEQRDSAMYRCASTWGDSSYEQYFGPGTRLTVT.

The chain links TRBV18 to TRBJ1-5; D is uncertain. Trimming took 3 bases from V and 1 from J, leaving 10 bases between them. Germline V gene sequence: CDR1 KGHSH, CDR2 LQKENI. The CDR3 has 15 residues. The CDR3 is CASSPGEASNQPQHF. The CDR3 region has the DNA TGTGCCAGCTCACCCGGGGAGGCAAGCAATCAGCCCCAGCATTTT.

J is TRBJ2-7 and V is TRBV6-1; no clear D. The CDR3 loop spans 14 amino acids. Germline V gene data show CDR1 as MNHNS and CDR2 as SASEGT. The V end was cut by 5 bases, the J end by 1 base, with 12 bases between. The CDR3 protein is CASSPLGPSYEQYF. CDR3 sequence (DNA): TGTGCCAGCAGTCCCCTAGGGCCTTCCTACGAGCAGTACTTC.

The chain employs TRBV7-3 and TRBJ2-7; 7 positions match TRBD2. Losses at the gene ends were 2 bases for V and 1 base for J; bases not matched to a gene: 2. The CDR3 is 14 amino acids. Germline V gene data show CDR1 as SGHTA and CDR2 as FQGTGA. CDR3 loop: CASSLGLGSYEQYF. DNA of the CDR3: TGTGCCAGCAGCTTAGGACTAGGATCCTACGAGCAGTACTTC.

The V gene is TRBV15, the J gene TRBJ2-7; D is perhaps TRBD2 (6 bases). CDR1 and CDR2 from the germline V gene are LNHNV and YYDKDF (reference sequence). Trimming stripped 3 bases from V and 3 bases from J, with 18 bases between. The CDR3 is 16 amino acids. The CDR3 reads CATSRGRGGLNYEQYF. The DNA of the CDR3 is TGTGCCACCAGCAGGGGCCGTGGGGGACTGAACTACGAGCAGTACTTC.

The chain joins TRBV30 to TRBJ1-4; no definite D call. CDR3 size: 14 residues. The V end was cut by 0 bases, the J end by 0 bases, with 5 bases between. The germline CDR1 and CDR2 sequences are GTSNPN and SVGIG (reference sequence). CDR3 in amino acids: CAWSVIATNEKLFF. Here the CDR3 DNA reads TGTGCCTGGAGTGTCATTGCAACTAATGAAAAACTGTTTTTT.

The CDR3 region has the DNA TGTGCCAGCAGTTTATCGGGCTACCAGAGCTCCTACAATGAGCAGTTCTTC. Its translation: CASSLSGYQSSYNEQFF. The chain has TRBV28 and TRBJ2-1; D unresolved. Germline V gene data show CDR1 as MDHEN and CDR2 as SYDVKM. V gave up 1 base and J gave up 0 bases, with 13 bases separating them. The length of the CDR3 is 17 residues.

The chain combines TRBV9 with TRBJ2-3; 10 nucleotides align to TRBD1. Germline trimming cut 3 bases from V and 6 bases from J; bases unmatched to any gene: 1. This CDR3 has 13 residues. Germline assignment: CDR1 SGDLS and CDR2 YYNGEE. The CDR3 spells CASSGTGGDTQYF. The DNA for the CDR3 is TGTGCCAGCAGCGGGACAGGGGGTGATACGCAGTATTTT.

The J gene is TRBJ2-4, the V gene TRBV15; no clear D gene. The CDR3 totals 13 residues. V lost 7 bases and J 6 bases, leaving 13 bases between the germline ends. Germline CDR1 reads LNHNV; CDR2 reads YYDKDF (reference sequence). The CDR3 nucleotides read TGTGCCACCACGGAGTTGTTAGGAAACATTCAGTACTTC. Its protein is CATTELLGNIQYF.

This clone was seen once. The chain is built from TRBV28 and TRBJ1-6; possibly TRBD1 for D (5 bases). The CDR3 covers 14 residues. With 6 bases removed from V and 6 bases from J, the gap between germline ends came to 12 bases. Germline V lookup: CDR1 MDHEN, CDR2 SYDVKM. CDR3 nucleotide sequence: TGTGCCAGCAGGACTGGGGGGTTTAATTCACCCCTCCACTTT. This sequence encodes CASRTGGFNSPLHF.

V and J are TRBV13 and TRBJ2-2, with a possible D match to TRBD1 (6 bases). In germline, CDR1 is PRHDT, CDR2 FYEKMQ (reference sequence). The V end was cut by 7 bases, the J end by 4 bases, with 10 bases between. This CDR3 contains 13 residues. In DNA form, the CDR3 reads TGTGCCAGCATCATAGGGGGCACCGGGGAGCTGTTTTTT. Translating gives CASIIGGTGELFF. The full variable domain, completed using reference TRBV13 and TRBJ2-2, is AAGVIQSPRHLIKEKRETATLKCYPIPRHDTVYWYQQGPGQDPQFLISFYEKMQSDKGSIPDRFSAQQFSDYHSELNMSSLELGDSALYFCASIIGGTGELFFGEGSRLTVL.

The table lists this clone with a few counts. The chain combines TRBV12-5 with TRBJ1-3; unclear D gene. Germline CDR1 reads LGHNT; CDR2 reads FRNRAP. This CDR3 region has 14 residues. With 7 bases removed from V and 0 bases from J, the gap between germline ends came to 10 bases. This CDR3 is CASVSDNSGNTIYF. The CDR3 nucleotides read TGTGCTAGTGTCTCTGACAACTCTGGAAACACCATATATTTT.